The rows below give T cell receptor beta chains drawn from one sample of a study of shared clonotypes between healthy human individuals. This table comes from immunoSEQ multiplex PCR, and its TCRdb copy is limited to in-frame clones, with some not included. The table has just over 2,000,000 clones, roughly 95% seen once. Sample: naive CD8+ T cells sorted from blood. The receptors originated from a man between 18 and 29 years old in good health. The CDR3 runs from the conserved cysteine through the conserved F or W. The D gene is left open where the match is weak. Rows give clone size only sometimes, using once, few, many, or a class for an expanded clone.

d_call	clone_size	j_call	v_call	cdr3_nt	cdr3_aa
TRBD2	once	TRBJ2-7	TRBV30	TGTGCCTGGAGTCAAAGCGGGGTTACCTACGAGCAGTACTTC	CAWSQSGVTYEQYF
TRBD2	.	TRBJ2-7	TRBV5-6	TGTGCCAGCAGGATAGTCGGGGGGACCTACGAGCAGTACTTC	CASRIVGGTYEQYF
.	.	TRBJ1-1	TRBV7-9	TGTGCCAGCAGCTTACAGGGTGCGGCTGAAGCTTTCTTT	CASSLQGAAEAFF
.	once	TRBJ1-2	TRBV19	TGTGCCAGTAGTCCGAGGGACGGTGGAGTCTATGGCTACACCTTC	CASSPRDGGVYGYTF
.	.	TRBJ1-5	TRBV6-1	TGTGCCAGCAGTGAATTCGCTTTAGGGGCAGGGTATTATCAGCCCCAGCATTTT	CASSEFALGAGYYQPQHF
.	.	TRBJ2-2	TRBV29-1	TGCAGCGTTGAAATTGCAGGGCTGAACACCGGGGAGCTGTTTTTT	CSVEIAGLNTGELFF
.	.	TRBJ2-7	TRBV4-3	TGCGCCAGCAGCCGCATACTAGAATACGAGCAGTACTTC	CASSRILEYEQYF
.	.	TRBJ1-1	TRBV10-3	TGTGCCTCGGCGGCAGCCCACGGCGACACTGAAGCTTTCTTT	CASAAAHGDTEAFF
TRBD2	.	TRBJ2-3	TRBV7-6	TGTGCCAGCAGCTTGGGCGGGGGTCAGACAGATACGCAGTATTTT	CASSLGGGQTDTQYF
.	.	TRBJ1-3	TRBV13	TGTGCCAGCAGCCCAGGACGGAACCTCGGAAACACCATATATTTT	CASSPGRNLGNTIYF
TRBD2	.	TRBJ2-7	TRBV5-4	TGTGCCAGCAGCTTCGGGCTAGCGGACTCCTACGAGCAGTACTTC	CASSFGLADSYEQYF
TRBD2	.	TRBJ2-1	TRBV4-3	TGCGCCAGCAGCCAAGAAGGCGGGAGGGCGGGCGATGAGCAGTTCTTC	CASSQEGGRAGDEQFF
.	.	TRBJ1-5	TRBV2	TGTGCCAGCAGTGAAGCGTGGGCAGGGAGGCATCAGCCCCAGCATTTT	CASSEAWAGRHQPQHF
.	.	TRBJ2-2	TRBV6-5	TGTGCCTGCCGGGGGCGAACCGGGGAGCTGTTTTTT	CACRGRTGELFF
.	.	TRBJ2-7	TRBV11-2	TGTGCCAGCAGCTTAGGACTATTCTACGAGCAGTACTTC	CASSLGLFYEQYF
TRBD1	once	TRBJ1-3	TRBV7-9	TGTGCCAGCAGCTCGCCGGACAGGTTCTCTGGAAACACCATATATTTT	CASSSPDRFSGNTIYF
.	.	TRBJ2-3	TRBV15	TGTGCCACCAGCAGAGTCGGGGGTCTAACAGATACGCAGTATTTT	CATSRVGGLTDTQYF
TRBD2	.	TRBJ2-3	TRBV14	TGTGCCAGCAGCCAAGGGACTAGCAGCACAGATACGCAGTATTTT	CASSQGTSSTDTQYF
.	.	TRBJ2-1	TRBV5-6	TGTGCCAGCACTCTCGGAGGGGGGCGCGGGTTCAATGAGCAGTTCTTC	CASTLGGGRGFNEQFF
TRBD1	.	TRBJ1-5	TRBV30	TGTGCCTGGAGTGAGTGGGACAGGGGGCATCAGCCCCAGCATTTT	CAWSEWDRGHQPQHF
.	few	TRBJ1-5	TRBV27	TGTGCCAGCAGTCGAGGAGGGTATGTCAATCAGCCCCAGCATTTT	CASSRGGYVNQPQHF
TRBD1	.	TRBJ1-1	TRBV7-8	TGTGCCAGCAGCTCGTGGGACAGAGGAGACACTGAAGCTTTCTTT	CASSSWDRGDTEAFF
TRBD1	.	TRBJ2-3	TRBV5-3	TGTGCCAGAAGCGCCCAGGGACAGTTCACAGATACGCAGTATTTT	CARSAQGQFTDTQYF
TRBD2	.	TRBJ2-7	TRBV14	TGTGCCAGCAGCCATGGGGGACTAGCGGGAGTAAACGAGCAGTACTTC	CASSHGGLAGVNEQYF
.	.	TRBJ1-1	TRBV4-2	TGTGCCAGCAGCCTAAACTACGGGGAGAACACTGAAGCTTTCTTT	CASSLNYGENTEAFF
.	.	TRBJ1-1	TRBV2	TGTGCCAGCAGTGAAGTCTCTCACACTGAAGCTTTCTTT	CASSEVSHTEAFF
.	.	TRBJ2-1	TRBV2	TGTGCCAGCAGTGCGGGATACTCCTACAATGAGCAGTTCTTC	CASSAGYSYNEQFF
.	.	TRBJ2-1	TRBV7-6	TGTGCCAGCAGCCCTCAGGGCTACTACAATGAGCAGTTCTTC	CASSPQGYYNEQFF
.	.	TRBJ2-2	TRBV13	TGTGCCAGCAGCCCCACCGGGTGGGACACCGGGGAGCTGTTTTTT	CASSPTGWDTGELFF
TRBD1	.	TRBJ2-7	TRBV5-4	TGTGCCAGTACACGACAGGGATCCTACGAGCAGTACTTC	CASTRQGSYEQYF
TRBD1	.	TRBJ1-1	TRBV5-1	TGCGCCAGCAGCCCTACAGGGGCTGAAGCTTTCTTT	CASSPTGAEAFF
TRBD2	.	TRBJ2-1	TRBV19	TGTGCCAGTAGTATGGGAGGGTGGAATGAGCAGTTCTTC	CASSMGGWNEQFF
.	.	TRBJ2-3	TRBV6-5	TGTGCCAGCAGTTATGGCGGGACAGATACGCAGTATTTT	CASSYGGTDTQYF
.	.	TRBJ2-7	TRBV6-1	TGTGCCAGCAGTGAGGGGTTCCTACTCTACGAGCAGTACTTC	CASSEGFLLYEQYF
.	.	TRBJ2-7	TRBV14	TGTGCCAGCAGCCATGGACAGTCCTACGAGCAGTACTTC	CASSHGQSYEQYF
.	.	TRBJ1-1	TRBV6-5	TGTGCCAGCAGTAACGGGGTAAACACTGAAGCTTTCTTT	CASSNGVNTEAFF
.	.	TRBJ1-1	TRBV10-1	TGCGCCAGCAGTGTTGGCAGGTTGAACACTGAAGCTTTCTTT	CASSVGRLNTEAFF
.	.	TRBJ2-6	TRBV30	TGTGCCTGGGCTGGGGCCAACGTCCTGACTTTC	CAWAGANVLTF
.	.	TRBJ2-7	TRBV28	TGTGCCAGCAGTTTGGAGGGCTACGAGCAGTACTTC	CASSLEGYEQYF
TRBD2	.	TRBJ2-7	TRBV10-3	TGTGCCATCAGGGGGACTAACTCCTACGAGCAGTACTTC	CAIRGTNSYEQYF
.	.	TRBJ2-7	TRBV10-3	TGTGCCATCAGTGCCGACCCCTACGAGCAGTACTTC	CAISADPYEQYF
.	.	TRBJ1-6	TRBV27	TGTGCCAGCAGTTTAGCTCCTGCCGGAGACTATAATTCACCCCTCCACTTT	CASSLAPAGDYNSPLHF
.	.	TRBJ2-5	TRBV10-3	TGTGCCATCAGAGCGGAGGGTAAAGAGACCCAGTACTTC	CAIRAEGKETQYF
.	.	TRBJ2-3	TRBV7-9	TGTGCCAGCAGCGGCCCGTACTACTTAAGCACAGATACGCAGTATTTT	CASSGPYYLSTDTQYF
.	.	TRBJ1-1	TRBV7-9	TGTGCCAGCAGCTTAGCCGCATTCGAAGCTTTCTTT	CASSLAAFEAFF
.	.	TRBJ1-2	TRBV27	TGTGCCAGCCGTCAAATACAGGGAGGCTATGGCTACACCTTC	CASRQIQGGYGYTF
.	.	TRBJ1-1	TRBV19	TGTGCCAGTAGGGAGATGATGAACACTGAAGCTTTCTTT	CASREMMNTEAFF
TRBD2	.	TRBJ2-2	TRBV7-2	TGTGCCAGCAGCTTAGACCCAGCGGGAGCCACCGGGGAGCTGTTTTTT	CASSLDPAGATGELFF
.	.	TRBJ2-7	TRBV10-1	TGCGCCAGCAGTGAGGACCCGGTCTCCTACGAGCAGTACTTC	CASSEDPVSYEQYF
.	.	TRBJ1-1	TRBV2	TGTGCCAGCAGTGGGGTGAGTGAAGCTTTCTTT	CASSGVSEAFF
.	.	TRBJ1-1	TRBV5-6	TGTGCCAGCAGCTTGTTGGGGGCCGGGAACACTGAAGCTTTCTTT	CASSLLGAGNTEAFF
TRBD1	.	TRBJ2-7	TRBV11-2	TGTGCCAGCACCAAGGAGCTCGGCAGGGGGCTCTACGAGCAGTACTTC	CASTKELGRGLYEQYF
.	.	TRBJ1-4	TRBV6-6	TGTGCCAGCAGCTACGGACCTAATGAAAAACTGTTTTTT	CASSYGPNEKLFF
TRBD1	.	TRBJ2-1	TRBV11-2	TGTGCCAGCAGCCCGCGGGACAGGGCATCCTACAATGAGCAGTTCTTC	CASSPRDRASYNEQFF
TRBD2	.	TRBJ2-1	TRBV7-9	TGTGCCAGCAGTTCCGGGACTAGCCCCTACAATGAGCAGTTCTTC	CASSSGTSPYNEQFF
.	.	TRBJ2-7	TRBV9	TGTGCCAGCAGCGTAGGTGGGACACGGTACGAGCAGTACTTC	CASSVGGTRYEQYF
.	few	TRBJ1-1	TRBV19	TGTGCCAGTAGGGCTATACCGCAGGGGAACACTGAAGCTTTCTTT	CASRAIPQGNTEAFF
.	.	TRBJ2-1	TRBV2	TGTGCCAGCAAGCAGGGTCTCTCCTACAATGAGCAGTTCTTC	CASKQGLSYNEQFF
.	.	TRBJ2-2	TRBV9	TGTGCCAGCGGACCCGACACCGGGGAGCTGTTTTTT	CASGPDTGELFF
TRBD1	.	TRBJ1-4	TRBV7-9	TGTGCCAGCGGTGACAGGGGAATGGAGAAACTGTTTTTT	CASGDRGMEKLFF